The rows below give T cell receptor beta chains drawn from one sample of a study of post-analysis software for immune sequencing data. TCRdb reprocessed the PCR reads with MiXCR, giving one entry per CDR3 protein. Seen here are about 460,000 distinct CDR3 sequences, around 40% observed once, and the top ten hold 12%. Sequencing was performed on blood. These receptor sequences come from a girl between 5 and 17 years old with multiple sclerosis. Both conserved end residues are part of each CDR3. The D gene is left open where the match is weak. A clone size is listed for some rows: how often the clone was seen (once, few, many), or a class if it is expanded.

V gene,D gene,J gene,clone size,CDR3 protein,CDR3 DNA
TRBV29-1,TRBD2,TRBJ2-3,many,CSVDRGRGTDTQYF,TGCAGCGTTGACCGCGGGAGAGGGACAGATACGCAGTATTTT
TRBV3-1,-,TRBJ2-1,few,CASSPGTQYNEQFF,TGTGCCAGCAGCCCCGGGACACAATACAATGAGCAGTTCTTC
TRBV20-1,-,TRBJ1-2,-,CSARDAGVNYGYTF,TGCAGTGCTAGAGATGCAGGGGTCAACTATGGCTACACCTTC
TRBV7-7,TRBD1,TRBJ1-4,-,CASSEGATNEKLFF,TGTGCTAGCAGCGAGGGGGCGACTAATGAAAAACTGTTTTTT
TRBV6-5,TRBD1,TRBJ2-1,-,CATGLGQADNEQFF,TGTGCCACTGGTTTAGGACAGGCAGACAATGAGCAGTTCTTC
TRBV5-1,TRBD2,TRBJ2-7,many,CASRLTSGNSYEQYF,TGCGCCAGCAGGTTGACTAGCGGTAATTCCTACGAGCAGTACTTC
TRBV20-1,-,TRBJ2-5,few,CSALRPGLQETQYF,TGCAGTGCCCTACGCCCAGGGCTGCAAGAGACCCAGTACTTC
TRBV7-9,-,TRBJ1-1,-,CASSPAGIENTEAFF,TGTGCCAGCAGCCCAGCAGGCATCGAGAACACTGAAGCTTTCTTT
TRBV3-1,-,TRBJ1-2,-,CASSQDLIGGRNYGYTF,TGTGCCAGCAGCCAAGATTTGATAGGGGGACGGAACTATGGCTACACCTTC
TRBV6-5,-,TRBJ2-1,once,CAGSFPPGGGGNEQFF,TGTGCCGGCAGTTTCCCCCCAGGGGGAGGTGGCAATGAGCAGTTCTTC
TRBV10-3,-,TRBJ2-1,-,CATRTYNEQFF,TGTGCCACCAGGACCTACAATGAGCAGTTCTTC
TRBV6-5,-,TRBJ2-5,few,CASSRLLGGQETQYF,TGTGCCAGCAGTCGACTTCTGGGGGGACAAGAGACCCAGTACTTC
TRBV29-1,TRBD2,TRBJ2-3,-,CSGGAGGPWDTQYF,TGCAGCGGGGGAGCGGGAGGGCCGTGGGATACGCAGTATTTT
TRBV12-3/TRBV12-4,-,TRBJ2-7,-,CASSFGGEKSYEQYF,TGTGCCAGCAGTTTTGGCGGGGAGAAATCCTACGAGCAGTACTTC
TRBV20-1,-,TRBJ1-1,-,CSAYTIWNTEAFF,TGCAGTGCCTACACGATTTGGAACACTGAAGCTTTCTTT
TRBV20-1,TRBD2,TRBJ2-1,many,CSAAGASNEQFF,TGCAGTGCGGCGGGAGCTAGCAATGAGCAGTTCTTC
TRBV7-3,TRBD2,TRBJ2-1,-,CASSPTSGKYNEQFF,TGTGCCAGCAGCCCCACTAGCGGGAAATACAATGAGCAGTTCTTC
TRBV29-1,TRBD1,TRBJ1-3,-,CSVERTGAGNTIYF,TGCAGCGTGGAAAGGACAGGGGCTGGAAACACCATATATTTT
TRBV28,-,TRBJ1-1,-,CASLPLDRGNTEAFF,TGTGCCAGCCTACCCTTGGACAGAGGAAACACTGAAGCTTTCTTT
TRBV5-1,TRBD2,TRBJ2-7,-,CASSSRTSGYNEQYF,TGCGCCAGCAGCTCCCGGACTAGCGGGTACAATGAGCAGTACTTC
TRBV10-3,TRBD2,TRBJ2-3,-,CAISESRTSGHSTDTQYF,TGTGCCATCAGTGAGTCACGGACTAGCGGTCATAGCACAGATACGCAGTATTTT
TRBV20-1,-,TRBJ2-3,few,CSARSLVHPDTQYF,TGCAGTGCTAGATCACTAGTTCACCCAGATACGCAGTATTTT
TRBV20-1,TRBD2,TRBJ2-4,-,CSARATSGRANENIQYF,TGCAGTGCTAGGGCAACTAGCGGGAGGGCAAATGAGAACATTCAGTACTTC
TRBV5-1,TRBD1,TRBJ2-3,few,CASSLTLVGQGDGDTQYF,TGCGCCAGCAGCTTGACTCTTGTTGGGCAGGGGGACGGAGATACGCAGTATTTT
TRBV6-6,-,TRBJ2-3,few,CATSGSTDTQYF,TGTGCCACCTCCGGGAGCACAGATACGCAGTATTTT
TRBV29-1,-,TRBJ2-1,-,CSVEEVRVYNEQFF,TGCAGCGTTGAAGAGGTGAGGGTCTACAATGAGCAGTTCTTC
TRBV7-3,TRBD2,TRBJ2-2,-,CASSLGLAGAGELFF,TGTGCCAGCAGCTTAGGACTAGCGGGAGCCGGGGAGCTGTTTTTT
TRBV12-3/TRBV12-4,-,TRBJ1-2,few,CASSLVGGGYTF,TGTGCCAGCAGTTTAGTAGGGGGGGGCTACACCTTC
TRBV5-1,TRBD2,TRBJ2-6,-,CASSLDGSGVSGANVLTF,TGCGCCAGCAGCTTGGACGGTAGCGGGGTATCTGGGGCCAACGTCCTGACTTTC
TRBV12-3/TRBV12-4,-,TRBJ1-1,-,CASRRGEGNTEAFF,TGTGCCAGCAGACGAGGGGAGGGGAACACTGAAGCTTTCTTT
TRBV27,-,TRBJ2-7,few,CASRRGRPYGEQYF,TGTGCCAGCCGCCGGGGCAGACCCTACGGCGAGCAGTACTTC
TRBV27,-,TRBJ2-5,-,CASSSLDKTQYF,TGTGCCAGCAGTTCCCTTGACAAGACCCAGTACTTC
TRBV20-1,TRBD1,TRBJ1-5,few,CSATGQGGSNQPQHF,TGCAGTGCCACGGGACAGGGCGGCAGCAATCAGCCCCAGCATTTT
TRBV7-3,TRBD1,TRBJ2-7,-,CASSATTGGEQYF,TGTGCCAGCAGCGCGACGACAGGGGGCGAGCAGTACTTC
TRBV4-1,-,TRBJ1-5,-,CASSASRGDQPQHF,TGCGCCAGCAGCGCCTCCCGAGGCGATCAGCCCCAGCATTTT
TRBV5-1,-,TRBJ1-6,-,CASSLGQLNSPLHF,TGCGCCAGCAGCTTGGGGCAGCTTAATTCACCCCTCCACTTT
TRBV5-1,-,TRBJ2-7,few,CASKPGFPSDYEQYF,TGCGCCAGCAAGCCAGGTTTCCCCTCGGACTACGAGCAGTACTTC
TRBV10-3,-,TRBJ1-6,-,CAISDLGAASYNSPLHF,TGTGCCATCAGTGACCTGGGTGCCGCATCCTATAATTCACCCCTCCACTTT
TRBV6-1,TRBD2,TRBJ2-1,once,CASSATLTSGSDNEQFF,TGTGCCAGCAGCGCTACCTTGACTAGCGGGAGTGACAATGAGCAGTTCTTC
TRBV29-1,-,TRBJ2-3,-,CSVDTGAGTQYF,TGCAGCGTTGATACGGGGGCAGGTACGCAGTATTTT
TRBV2,TRBD1,TRBJ2-7,-,CASIIHRDRAEQYF,TGTGCCAGCATCATCCACCGGGACAGGGCCGAGCAGTACTTC
TRBV11-1,-,TRBJ2-1,few,CASGDRLRSYNEQFF,TGTGCCAGTGGCGACAGGCTTAGGTCCTACAATGAGCAGTTCTTC
TRBV20-1,TRBD1,TRBJ1-4,-,CSARDPQGAYEKLFF,TGCAGTGCTAGAGATCCCCAGGGGGCCTATGAAAAACTGTTTTTT
TRBV29-1,-,TRBJ2-7,-,CSVGGGWLPEDYNEQYF,TGCAGCGTTGGAGGTGGTTGGCTCCCCGAAGACTACAATGAGCAGTACTTC
TRBV6-1,-,TRBJ2-1,-,CASSEWRDSYNEQFF,TGTGCCAGCAGTGAATGGCGGGACTCCTACAATGAGCAGTTCTTC
TRBV20-1,-,TRBJ1-6,-,CSARVPGQTGSPLHF,TGCAGTGCTAGAGTTCCGGGACAAACGGGGTCACCCCTCCACTTT
TRBV29-1,-,TRBJ2-7,few,CSVKTNLATYEQYF,TGCAGCGTTAAAACAAACCTCGCGACCTACGAGCAGTACTTC
TRBV6-2/TRBV6-3,TRBD2,TRBJ2-1,few,CASSQLAGAYNEQFF,TGTGCCAGCAGCCAACTAGCGGGAGCTTACAATGAGCAGTTCTTC
TRBV7-9,-,TRBJ2-7,-,CASSLEGAASDYEQYF,TGTGCCAGCAGCTTAGAAGGGGCGGCTAGCGACTACGAGCAGTACTTC
TRBV28,-,TRBJ1-1,few,CASTGQDGNTEAFF,TGTGCCAGTACTGGGCAGGACGGAAACACTGAAGCTTTCTTT
TRBV28,TRBD1,TRBJ2-1,-,CASNNRGLDNEQFF,TGTGCCAGCAATAACAGGGGTCTCGACAATGAGCAGTTCTTC
TRBV27,-,TRBJ1-6,once,CASSLALNSPLHF,TGTGCCAGCAGTCTAGCCTTGAATTCACCCCTCCACTTT
TRBV7-8,TRBD2,TRBJ2-1,many,CASSGLAGGMGYNEQFF,TGTGCCAGCAGTGGACTAGCGGGAGGAATGGGATACAATGAGCAGTTCTTC